Each of the 17 T cell receptor beta chains below was sequenced from the same sample in a study of breast tumors, draining lymph nodes, adjacent tissues. Samples came from axillary lymph nodes draining the breast cancer. Each CDR3 protein gets one entry after TCRdb re-called the multiplex PCR reads with MiXCR. The sample comprises more than 250,000 distinct CDR3 sequences, around 30% of which are singletons, and under 1.2% rests with the top ten. The specimen sequenced was axillary lymph node tissue. Every receptor here comes from a female donor with breast cancer. Some clones in this sample may be carry-over from other donors' samples.

The rearrangement uses TRBV30 and TRBJ2-1; unclear D gene. Germline CDR1 reads GTSNPN; CDR2 reads SVGIG (reference sequence). V gave up 3 bases and J gave up 0 bases, with 6 bases separating them. CDR3 length: 13 residues. DNA of the CDR3: TGTGCCTGGAGGTTAACCTCCTACAATGAGCAGTTCTTC. This gives the protein CAWRLTSYNEQFF.

This clonotype was found a few times. The rearrangement joins TRBV2 to TRBJ1-2, with D perhaps TRBD1 (6 bases). In germline, CDR1 is SNHLY, CDR2 FYNNEI. The V end lost 5 bases, the J end lost 7 bases, and 11 bases lay between the germline ends. The CDR3 is 12 amino acids. CDR3 residues: CASSLQGRGYTF. In nucleotides, the CDR3 is TGTGCCAGCAGTTTACAGGGTCGTGGCTACACCTTC. Together with reference TRBV2 and TRBJ1-2, the CDR3 gives the full variable domain: EPEVTQTPSHQVTQMGQEVILRCVPISNHLYFYWYRQILGQKVEFLVSFYNNEISEKSEIFDDQFSVERPDGSNFTLKIRSTKLEDSAMYFCASSLQGRGYTFGSGTRLTVV.

This clonotype was counted at least ten times. V usage is TRBV4-1 and J usage is TRBJ2-3, with D hard to call. The CDR3 has 13 residues. CDR1 and CDR2 from the germline V gene are MGHRA and YSYEKL. Trimming pared 1 base from V and 6 bases from J, leaving 8 bases between. The CDR3 loop reads CASSQAMGDTQYF. The CDR3 nucleotides read TGCGCCAGCAGCCAAGCAATGGGGGATACGCAGTATTTT.

This clonotype has a single count. This may come from a read error, since a much larger clone is one base off. The V call is TRBV7-2, the J call TRBJ1-5, with D possibly being TRBD1 (5 bases). The germline CDR1 and CDR2 sequences are SGHTA and FQGNSA. There are 14 residues in the CDR3. The CDR3 here is CAISPRGRGQPQHF. DNA of the CDR3: TGTGCCATCAGCCCACGGGGCCGGGGTCAGCCCCAGCATTTT.

This clonotype was observed at least ten times. The chain has TRBV10-2 and TRBJ1-5; TRBD1 might be the D (5 bases). Germline values: CDR1 WSHSY, CDR2 SAAADI. The CDR3 sequence is 15 residues long. Trimming took off 0 bases at V and 7 bases at J, with 13 bases between the two ends. This chain's CDR3 is CASSESGHRGQPQHF. The DNA for the CDR3 is TGCGCCAGCAGTGAGTCGGGGCACCGGGGGCAGCCCCAGCATTTT.

This clonotype was seen a handful of times. The V call is TRBV11-3, the J call TRBJ2-1, with TRBD2 matching over 13 bases. V lost 2 bases, J lost 9 bases, and 4 bases stayed unmatched. This CDR3 region has 15 residues. Germline loops: CDR1 SGHNT, CDR2 YENEEA. This CDR3 reads CASSLTSGRGGEQFF. The CDR3 DNA follows: TGTGCCAGCAGCTTAACTAGCGGGAGGGGCGGTGAGCAGTTCTTC.

About this clonotype: A much larger clone differs from this one at a single base, so this may be a read error. The chain recombines TRBV5-1 with TRBJ2-1, with D possibly being TRBD1 (6 bases). There are 16 residues in the CDR3. Germline lookup yields CDR1 SGHRS and CDR2 YFSETQ. The CDR3 coding sequence is TGCGCCACCTCAGCAGGGGTCGATAGCTCCTCCAATGAGCAGTTCTTC. Amino acid sequence: CATSAGVDSSSNEQFF.

The V and J genes are TRBV11-1 and TRBJ2-1; D might be TRBD2 (5 bases). The CDR3 runs to 17 residues. Deletions cut 5 bases from V and 3 bases from J, with 20 bases between. CDR1 SGHAT and CDR2 FQDESV come from the germline V gene (reference sequence). This chain's CDR3 is CASSPDLWGELYNEQFF. In DNA form, the CDR3 reads TGTGCCAGCAGCCCTGATTTATGGGGAGAGCTCTACAATGAGCAGTTCTTC.

A remark on this clonotype: The junction shows a germline mismatch at one end, possibly a read error. The V gene is TRBV7-9, the J gene TRBJ1-4; D unclear. Germline CDR1 is SEHNR and CDR2 is FQNEAQ (reference sequence). CDR3 size: 14 residues. The CDR3 region has the DNA TGTGCCAGCAGCTTAGGAGGGAATTCTGAAGAACTGTCTTTT. Translation: CASSLGGNSEELSF. The complete variable domain, with remaining parts taken from reference TRBV7-9 and TRBJ1-4, reads DTGVSQNPRHKITKRGQNVTFRCDPISEHNRLYWYRQTLGQGPEFLTYFQNEAQLEKSRLLSDRFSAERPKGSFSTLEIQRTEQGDSAMYLCASSLGGNSEELSFGSGTQLSVL.

The J gene is TRBJ2-2, the V gene TRBV20-1, with D maybe TRBD1 (5 bases). The ends were cut back, 5 bases at V and 9 bases at J, with 16 bases in the middle. The germline CDR1 and CDR2 sequences are DFQATT and SNEGSKA (reference sequence). This CDR3 is built from 13 residues. The chain's CDR3 is CSAHKRTSRELFF. DNA of the CDR3: TGCAGTGCTCACAAACGGACATCCCGGGAGCTGTTTTTT.

The chain uses TRBV27 and TRBJ2-7, with 9 nucleotides matching TRBD2. CDR3 length: 15 amino acids. The V and J ends lost 3 bases and 4 bases, in that order; junction bases with no gene match: 7. Germline V gene data show CDR1 as MNHEY and CDR2 as SMNVEV (reference sequence). The CDR3 here is CASSLRLAETYEQYF. The CDR3 DNA follows: TGTGCCAGCAGTTTGCGACTAGCGGAGACTTACGAGCAGTACTTC.

This clonotype was counted ten times or more. The rearrangement uses TRBV19 and TRBJ2-2; the D is unclear. Germline V gives CDR1 LNHDA, CDR2 SQIVND (reference sequence). V lost 1 base to trimming and J lost 8 bases, with 11 bases between them. This CDR3 is 14 amino acids long. Here the CDR3 reads CASSIVHSRGELFF. CDR3 bases: TGTGCCAGTAGTATAGTCCATAGTCGTGGGGAGCTGTTTTTT. The full variable domain, its missing parts supplied by reference TRBV19 and TRBJ2-2, is DGGITQSPKYLFRKEGQNVTLSCEQNLNHDAMYWYRQDPGQGLRLIYYSQIVNDFQKGDIAEGYSVSREKKESFPLTVTSAQKNPTAFYLCASSIVHSRGELFFGEGSRLTVL.

This clonotype was counted at least ten times. The rearrangement joins TRBV24-1 to TRBJ2-2; perhaps TRBD2 as D (6 bases). V gave up 0 bases and J gave up 4 bases, with 8 bases separating them. The length of the CDR3 is 15 residues. Germline loops: CDR1 KGHDR, CDR2 SFDVKD. CDR3 protein: CATSDLWDSTGELFF. The CDR3 DNA sequence: TGTGCCACCAGTGATTTGTGGGACTCCACCGGGGAGCTGTTTTTT.

This clonotype showed up just a few times. The gene calls are TRBV7-9 and TRBJ1-1; no reliable D call. The germline CDR1 and CDR2 sequences are SEHNR and FQNEAQ (reference sequence). V was trimmed by 7 bases and J by 3 bases, leaving 18 bases between them. The CDR3 length is 15 residues. CDR3 amino acids: CASKTPPPEDTEAFF. CDR3 DNA: TGTGCCAGCAAAACCCCCCCACCGGAGGACACTGAAGCTTTCTTT.

The chain carries TRBV2 and TRBJ2-7; TRBD2 agrees at 7 bases. Germline values: CDR1 SNHLY, CDR2 FYNNEI. V shed 4 bases, J shed 2 bases, and the junction held 8 bases outside the gene matches. This CDR3 region has 15 residues. CDR3 residues: CASSALLADTYEQYF. Here the CDR3 DNA reads TGTGCCAGCAGTGCCCTCCTAGCGGACACCTACGAGCAGTACTTC. The entire variable domain, with the rest obtained from reference TRBV2 and TRBJ2-7, is as follows: EPEVTQTPSHQVTQMGQEVILRCVPISNHLYFYWYRQILGQKVEFLVSFYNNEISEKSEIFDDQFSVERPDGSNFTLKIRSTKLEDSAMYFCASSALLADTYEQYFGPGTRLTVT.

This clonotype showed up many times. The rearrangement links TRBV12-3 or TRBV12-4 to TRBJ2-3; no clear D gene. With 4 bases removed from V and 8 bases from J, the gap between germline ends came to 16 bases. The CDR3 has 14 residues. CDR3 residues: CASSSDPQRRTQYF. CDR3 coding DNA: TGTGCCAGCAGTTCGGATCCCCAGCGCCGTACGCAGTATTTT.

In this sample, this clonotype turned up a few times. The V and J genes are TRBV28 and TRBJ2-5; TRBD2 might be the D (6 bases). Trimming cost V 3 bases and J 1 base, with 12 bases left between them. Germline V gene data show CDR1 as MDHEN and CDR2 as SYDVKM. This CDR3 region has 15 residues. Here the CDR3 reads CASSFGGGGQETQYF. DNA of the CDR3: TGTGCCAGCAGTTTCGGGGGAGGCGGCCAAGAGACCCAGTACTTC.